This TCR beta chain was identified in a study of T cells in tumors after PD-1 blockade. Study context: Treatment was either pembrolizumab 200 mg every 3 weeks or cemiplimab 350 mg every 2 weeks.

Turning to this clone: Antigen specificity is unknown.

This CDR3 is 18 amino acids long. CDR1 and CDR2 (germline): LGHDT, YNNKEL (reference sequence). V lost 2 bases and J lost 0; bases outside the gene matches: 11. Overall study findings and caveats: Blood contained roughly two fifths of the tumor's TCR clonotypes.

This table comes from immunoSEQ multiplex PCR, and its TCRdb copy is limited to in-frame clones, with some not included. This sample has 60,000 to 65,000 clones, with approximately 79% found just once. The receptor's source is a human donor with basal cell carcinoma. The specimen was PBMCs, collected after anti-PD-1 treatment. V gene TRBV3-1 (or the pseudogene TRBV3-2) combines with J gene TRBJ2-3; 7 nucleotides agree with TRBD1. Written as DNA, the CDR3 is TGTGCCAGCAGCCAATCATACCGACAGGGCGGTAGCACAGATACGCAGTATTTT. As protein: CASSQSYRQGGSTDTQYF.